This T cell receptor (beta chain) originates from a study of T cell repertoires in cytomegalovirus infection (dated by TCRdb to the late 2010s). Study-wide context: The peptide stimulations were aimed at well-studied HLA-B-restricted epitopes as well as recently identified HLA-C-restricted CMV epitopes, whose presentation resists viral immunomodulation. Because public TCR beta signatures pointed to carriage of CMV infection together with the matching HLA type, the HLA type of each donor mattered for the analysis.

Broader findings and caveats from the paper: The ex vivo response was dominated by HLA-C-restricted CMV-specific TCR beta clonotypes, which also provided the single most frequent clonotype in two of eight donors. Carriers of CMV infection plus the relevant HLA type were discriminated by the cumulative frequency of public TCR beta family members in the study cohort and in an independent roughly 400-donor cohort.

Trimming removed 7 bases from V and 4 bases from J, leaving 23 bases between the germline ends. The CDR3 runs 18 amino acids, cysteine and phenylalanine included. The retained sequence is limited to the CDR3, 54 bases, with the frame set at the first base. The germline V gene provides CDR1 MNHNS and CDR2 SASEGT. Reading the label with the study, this specimen's treatment or condition is: in vitro stimulation with specific CMV peptide epitopes to enrich CMV-specific T cells. The reads were generated on an Illumina HiSeq 1500. TCRdb trimmed the raw reads at Q25, called clones with MiXCR and kept productive beta chains. Under each unique CDR3 protein, matching rows form one entry showing the most common genes and DNA. The sample table records over 120,000 distinct CDR3 sequences; around 32% of these occur just once. In total, the top ten clones hold about 56% of the sample. Note on this clonotype: No antigen is known for it. No quality values exist for individual bases; no much larger clone is one base distant.

The TCR comes from a human donor in good health (CMV status not recorded). Some clones in this sample may be carry-over from other donors' samples. The chain was built from TRBV6-1 and TRBJ2-6; TRBD1 is a possible D gene, resting on 5 matching bases. The sequences come from CD8+ T cells from cultured PBMCs, collected from culture after CMV antigen stimulation. The CDR3 sequence is CASIRLRDSEEGANVLTF. The nucleotides read TGTGCCAGCATCCGACTCAGGGATTCGGAAGAAGGGGCCAACGTCCTGACTTTC.